This T cell receptor beta chain was identified in a study of T-cell memory formation after mild COVID-19. The wider study: TCR clusters largely stayed donor specific.

CDR1 SEHNR and CDR2 FQNEAQ come from the germline V gene (reference sequence). The CDR3 consists of 13 residues. The V gene lost 2 bases and the J gene lost 5 bases, with 9 bases spanning the gap. Constant-segment primers were used for 5'RACE, and the resulting TCR alpha and TCR beta cDNA libraries carried sample barcodes and UMIs. TCRdb itself ran the 5' RACE reads through MiXCR, one entry per CDR3 protein. The profile shows roughly 250,000 distinct CDR3 sequences, roughly 15% of them singletons. This clonotype was sampled from a young man who had mild COVID-19 (a few samples of this study predate the infection). Cell type and time point are not known. The specimen sequenced was PBMCs or a T cell subset sorted from them (not recorded which). The chain uses TRBV7-9 and TRBJ2-5; D remains ambiguous. The CDR3 DNA reads TGTGCCAGCAGCTTATTCGTTGGGGAGACCCAGTACTTC. Protein product: CASSLFVGETQYF.